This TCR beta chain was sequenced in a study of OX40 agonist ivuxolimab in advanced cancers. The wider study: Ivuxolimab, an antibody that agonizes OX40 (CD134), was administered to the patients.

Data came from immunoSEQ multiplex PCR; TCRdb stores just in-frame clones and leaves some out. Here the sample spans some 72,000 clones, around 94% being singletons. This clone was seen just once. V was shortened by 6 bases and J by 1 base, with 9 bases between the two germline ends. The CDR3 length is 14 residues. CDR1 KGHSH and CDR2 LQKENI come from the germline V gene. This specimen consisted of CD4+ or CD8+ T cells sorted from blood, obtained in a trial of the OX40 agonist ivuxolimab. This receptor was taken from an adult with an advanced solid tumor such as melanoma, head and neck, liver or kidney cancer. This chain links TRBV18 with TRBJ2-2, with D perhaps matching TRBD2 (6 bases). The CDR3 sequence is CASSAGRNTGELFF. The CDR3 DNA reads TGTGCCAGCTCGGCGGGACGGAACACCGGGGAGCTGTTTTTT. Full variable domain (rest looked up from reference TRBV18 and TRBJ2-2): NAGVMQNPRHLVRRRGQEARLRCSPMKGHSHVYWYRQLPEEGLKFMVYLQKENIIDESGMPKERFSAEFPKEGPSILRIQQVVRGDSAAYFCASSAGRNTGELFFGEGSRLTVL.